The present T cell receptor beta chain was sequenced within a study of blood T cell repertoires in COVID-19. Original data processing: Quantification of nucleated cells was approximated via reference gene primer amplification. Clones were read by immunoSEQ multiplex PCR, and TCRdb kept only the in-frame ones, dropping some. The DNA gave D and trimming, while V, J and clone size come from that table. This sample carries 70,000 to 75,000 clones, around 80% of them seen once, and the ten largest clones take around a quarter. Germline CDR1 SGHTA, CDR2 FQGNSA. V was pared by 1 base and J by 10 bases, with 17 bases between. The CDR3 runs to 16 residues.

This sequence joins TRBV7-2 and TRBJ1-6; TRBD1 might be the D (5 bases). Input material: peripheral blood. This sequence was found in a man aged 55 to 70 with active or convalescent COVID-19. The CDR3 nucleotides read TGTGCCAGCAGCTTAGAGCCGGGAGGCAGGGCCTCACCCCTCCACTTT. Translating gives CASSLEPGGRASPLHF.